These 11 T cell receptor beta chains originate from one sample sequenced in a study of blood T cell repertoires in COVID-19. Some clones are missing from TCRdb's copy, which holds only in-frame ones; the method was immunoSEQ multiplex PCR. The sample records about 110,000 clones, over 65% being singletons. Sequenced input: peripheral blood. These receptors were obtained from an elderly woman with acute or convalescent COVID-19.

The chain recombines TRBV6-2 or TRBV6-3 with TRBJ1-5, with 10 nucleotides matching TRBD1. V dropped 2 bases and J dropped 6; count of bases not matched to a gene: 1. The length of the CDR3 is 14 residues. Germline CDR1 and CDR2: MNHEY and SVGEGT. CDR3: CASSYDRGRQPQHF. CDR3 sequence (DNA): TGTGCCAGCAGTTACGACAGGGGGCGTCAGCCCCAGCATTTT.

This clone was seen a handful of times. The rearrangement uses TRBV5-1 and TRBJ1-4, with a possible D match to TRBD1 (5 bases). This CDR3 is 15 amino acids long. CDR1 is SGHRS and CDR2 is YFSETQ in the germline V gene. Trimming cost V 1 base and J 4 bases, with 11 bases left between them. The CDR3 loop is CASSLLGHLNEKLFF. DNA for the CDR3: TGCGCCAGCAGCTTGCTCGGACACCTTAATGAAAAACTGTTTTTT.

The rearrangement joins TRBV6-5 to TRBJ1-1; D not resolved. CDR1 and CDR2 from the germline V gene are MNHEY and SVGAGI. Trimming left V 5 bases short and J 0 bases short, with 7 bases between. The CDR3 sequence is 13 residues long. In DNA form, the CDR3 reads TGTGCCAGCAGTCCGCACATGAACACTGAAGCTTTCTTT. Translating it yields CASSPHMNTEAFF.

CDR3 sequence reads: CASSSPRGVSTDTQYF. The CDR3 DNA sequence: TGTGCCAGCAGCTCCCCCCGGGGGGTGAGCACAGATACGCAGTATTTT. The chain couples TRBV9 to TRBJ2-3; 7 nucleotides agree with TRBD2. J gave up 0 bases and V 4 bases, and 8 bases lay outside the gene matches. CDR1 and CDR2 (germline): SGDLS, YYNGEE. This CDR3 is built from 16 residues.

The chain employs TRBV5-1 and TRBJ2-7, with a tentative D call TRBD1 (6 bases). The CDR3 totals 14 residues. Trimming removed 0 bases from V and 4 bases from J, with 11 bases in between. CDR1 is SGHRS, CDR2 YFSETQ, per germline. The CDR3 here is CASSLEGRGYEQYF. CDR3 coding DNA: TGCGCCAGCAGCTTGGAAGGCAGGGGTTACGAGCAGTACTTC.

The CDR3 DNA is TGTGCCAGCAGCCCCCGGAGGGTAAATTATGACTACAATGAGCAGTTCTTC. It translates to CASSPRRVNYDYNEQFF. The genes are TRBV7-8 and TRBJ2-1; possible D gene TRBD2, 6 bases. Germline CDR1 reads SGHVS; CDR2 reads FQNEAQ. The CDR3 is made up of 17 amino acids. Trimming took off 5 bases at V and 3 bases at J, with 20 bases between the two ends.

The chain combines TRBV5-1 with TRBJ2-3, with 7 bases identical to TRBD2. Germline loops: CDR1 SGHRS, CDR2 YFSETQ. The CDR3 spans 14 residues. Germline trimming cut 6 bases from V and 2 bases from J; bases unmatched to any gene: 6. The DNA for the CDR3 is TGCGCCAGCACCGCAACTAGCGCCACAGATACGCAGTATTTT. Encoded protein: CASTATSATDTQYF.

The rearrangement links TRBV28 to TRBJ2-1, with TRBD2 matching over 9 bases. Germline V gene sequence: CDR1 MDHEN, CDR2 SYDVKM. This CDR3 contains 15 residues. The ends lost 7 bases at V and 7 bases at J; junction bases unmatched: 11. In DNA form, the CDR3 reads TGTGCCAGCATCCCGCGCGGGAGGGGTTTGAATGAGCAGTTCTTC. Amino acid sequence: CASIPRGRGLNEQFF.

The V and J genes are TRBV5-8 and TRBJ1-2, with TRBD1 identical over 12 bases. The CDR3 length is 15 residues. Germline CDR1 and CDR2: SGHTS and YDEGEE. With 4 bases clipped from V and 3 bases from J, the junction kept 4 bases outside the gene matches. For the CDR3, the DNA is TGTGCCAGCAGCCCGGGACAGGGGGCCGACTATGGCTACACCTTC. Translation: CASSPGQGADYGYTF.

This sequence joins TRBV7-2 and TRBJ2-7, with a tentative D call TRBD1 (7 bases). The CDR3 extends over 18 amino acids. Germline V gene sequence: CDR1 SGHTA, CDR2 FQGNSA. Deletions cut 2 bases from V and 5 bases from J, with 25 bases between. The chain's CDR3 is CASSLSHRRGGREDEQYF. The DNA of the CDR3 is TGTGCCAGCAGCTTATCTCATCGTCGAGGGGGCAGGGAGGACGAGCAGTACTTC.

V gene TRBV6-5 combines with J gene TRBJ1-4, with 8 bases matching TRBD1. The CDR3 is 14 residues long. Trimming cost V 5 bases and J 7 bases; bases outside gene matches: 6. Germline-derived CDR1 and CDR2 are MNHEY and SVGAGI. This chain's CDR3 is CASSNRGGIEKLFF. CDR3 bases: TGTGCCAGCAGTAACAGGGGGGGTATTGAAAAACTGTTTTTT.